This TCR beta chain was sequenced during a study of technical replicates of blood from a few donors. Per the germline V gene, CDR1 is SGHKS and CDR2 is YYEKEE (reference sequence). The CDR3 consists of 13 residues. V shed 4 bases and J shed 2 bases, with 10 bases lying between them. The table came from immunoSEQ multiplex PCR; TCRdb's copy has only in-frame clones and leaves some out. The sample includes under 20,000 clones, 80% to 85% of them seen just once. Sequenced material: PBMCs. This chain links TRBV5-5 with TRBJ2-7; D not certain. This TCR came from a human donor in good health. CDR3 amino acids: CASSPVGTYEQYF. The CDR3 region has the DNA TGTGCCAGCAGCCCTGTGGGCACCTACGAGCAGTACTTC.